One and the same sample provided the 30 T cell receptor beta chains below, sequenced in a study of T cell responses to AZD1222 COVID-19 vaccine. Clones were sequenced by immunoSEQ multiplex PCR, and TCRdb holds only the in-frame ones, with some missing. The sample lists about 150,000 clones, 75% to 95% occurring once. Sequencing was performed on peripheral blood, taken on day 0 of MenACWY control vaccination. These receptors all come from an adult in good health.

The chain has TRBV24-1 and TRBJ2-2; no firm D call. Per the germline V gene, CDR1 is KGHDR and CDR2 is SFDVKD. V was pared by 1 base and J by 0 bases, with 11 bases between. This CDR3 spans 17 amino acids. The DNA of the CDR3 is TGTGCCACCAGTGATTTAGGAAGCACCGCGAACACCGGGGAGCTGTTTTTT. It is translated as CATSDLGSTANTGELFF.

The V and J genes are TRBV25-1 and TRBJ1-2; possibly TRBD1 for D (5 bases). CDR1 MGHDK and CDR2 SYGVNS come from the germline V gene. The V end was cut by 4 bases, the J end by 8 bases, with 11 bases between. This CDR3 region has 12 residues. CDR3: CASSATRGGYTF. Written as DNA, the CDR3 is TGTGCCAGCAGTGCTACTAGGGGCGGCTACACCTTC.

The chain links TRBV7-6 to TRBJ2-1, with TRBD2 matching over 10 bases. The J segment lost 2 bases and the V segment lost 6 bases, leaving 7 bases of the junction unmatched. Germline assignment: CDR1 SGHVS and CDR2 FNYEAQ. This CDR3 region has 16 residues. CDR3 amino acids: CASSRPAGGTYNEQFF. The CDR3 nucleotides are TGTGCCAGCAGTCGCCCAGCGGGGGGGACCTACAATGAGCAGTTCTTC.

The gene calls are TRBV7-3 and TRBJ1-1; 7 bases line up with TRBD1. The germline CDR1 and CDR2 sequences are SGHTA and FQGTGA. CDR3 length: 15 amino acids. The V gene end was trimmed by 0 bases and the J gene end by 1 base; junction bases not matched to a gene: 2. As DNA, the CDR3 is TGTGCCAGCAGCTTAACTAGGGACAGGAACACTGAAGCTTTCTTT. Protein: CASSLTRDRNTEAFF.

The J gene is TRBJ1-3, the V gene TRBV6-5, with D hard to call. CDR3 length: 16 amino acids. With 0 bases removed from V and 0 bases from J, the gap between germline ends came to 9 bases. The germline V gene encodes CDR1 MNHEY and CDR2 SVGAGI. CDR3 DNA: TGTGCCAGCAGTTACTCGGCCCTCAGCTCTGGAAACACCATATATTTT. Protein: CASSYSALSSGNTIYF.

This clone was picked up one time. The chain is built from TRBV13 and TRBJ1-5, with D unresolved. There are 12 residues in the CDR3. Trimming stripped 6 bases from V and 3 bases from J, with 6 bases between. The germline gives CDR1 PRHDT, CDR2 FYEKMQ (reference sequence). CDR3 DNA: TGTGCCAGCAGTCGGAACAATCAGCCCCAGCATTTT. It encodes CASSRNNQPQHF.

The chain has TRBV2 and TRBJ2-2, with 9 bases fitting TRBD2. J gave up 1 base and V 3 bases, and 3 bases lay outside the gene matches. CDR1 SNHLY and CDR2 FYNNEI come from the germline V gene. This CDR3 comprises 16 residues. CDR3 bases: TGTGCCAGCAGTGAGCAACTAGCGGGGAACACCGGGGAGCTGTTTTTT. It specifies CASSEQLAGNTGELFF.

CDR3 DNA: TGTGCCAGCAGCTGGGACAGGGGGTACTCCTACGAGCAGTACTTC. Protein: CASSWDRGYSYEQYF. This rearrangement joins TRBV5-6 to TRBJ2-7; 11 bases match TRBD1. J lost 0 bases, V lost 3 bases, and 2 bases had no gene match. Germline-derived CDR1 and CDR2 are SGHDT and YYEEEE. The CDR3 consists of 15 residues. The full variable domain, completed using reference TRBV5-6 and TRBJ2-7, is DAGVTQSPTHLIKTRGQQVTLRCSPKSGHDTVSWYQQALGQGPQFIFQYYEEEERQRGNFPDRFSGHQFPNYSSELNVNALLLGDSALYLCASSWDRGYSYEQYFGPGTRLTVT.

The chain couples TRBV9 to TRBJ2-1, with 7 bases identical to TRBD2. Germline trimming cut 4 bases from V and 3 bases from J; bases unmatched to any gene: 4. Looked up from germline, CDR1 is SGDLS and CDR2 is YYNGEE. The CDR3 is made up of 14 amino acids. Written as DNA, the CDR3 is TGTGCCAGCAGCCGGGGACTACTCTACAATGAGCAGTTCTTC. Translation: CASSRGLLYNEQFF.

The chain combines TRBV3-1 (or the pseudogene TRBV3-2) with TRBJ2-1; 14 bases map to TRBD2. This CDR3 region has 15 residues. Germline V gene lookup returns CDR1 LGHDT and CDR2 YNNKEL (reference sequence). V lost 4 bases and J lost 8; bases outside the gene matches: 4. The CDR3 region has the DNA TGTGCCAGCAGCCCGACGGGACTAGCGGGAGATGAGCAGTTCTTC. This codes for CASSPTGLAGDEQFF.

In DNA form, the CDR3 reads TGTGCCTGGAGTCCCGTCTCTCGGGGCCAGCCCCAGCATTTT. This encodes CAWSPVSRGQPQHF. The V gene is TRBV30, the J gene TRBJ1-5; D possibly corresponds to TRBD1 (5 bases). V lost 2 bases and J 7 bases, leaving 15 bases between the germline ends. Germline V CDR1 and CDR2: GTSNPN, SVGIG (reference sequence). The CDR3 covers 14 residues. Combining the CDR3 with reference TRBV30 and TRBJ1-5 gives the whole variable domain SQTIHQWPATLVQPVGSPLSLECTVEGTSNPNLYWYRQAAGRGLQLLFYSVGIGQISSEVPQNLSASRPQDRQFILSSKKLLLSDSGFYLCAWSPVSRGQPQHFGDGTRLSIL.

The gene calls are TRBV5-1 and TRBJ1-2; D may be TRBD1 (5 bases). In germline, CDR1 is SGHRS, CDR2 YFSETQ. Trimming took off 0 bases at V and 4 bases at J, with 16 bases between the two ends. The CDR3 is 16 residues long. CDR3 sequence: CASSLGGTGFGYGYTF. The CDR3 nucleotides read TGCGCCAGCAGCTTGGGAGGGACTGGGTTCGGCTATGGCTACACCTTC. Combining the CDR3 with reference TRBV5-1 and TRBJ1-2 gives the whole variable domain KAGVTQTPRYLIKTRGQQVTLSCSPISGHRSVSWYQQTPGQGLQFLFEYFSETQRNKGNFPGRFSGRQFSNSRSEMNVSTLELGDSALYLCASSLGGTGFGYGYTFGSGTRLTVV.

The V and J genes are TRBV7-8 and TRBJ1-2; D uncertain. The germline V gene encodes CDR1 SGHVS and CDR2 FQNEAQ. V shed 3 bases and J shed 4 bases, with 9 bases lying between them. The CDR3 sequence is 13 residues long. CDR3 nucleotide sequence: TGTGCCAGCAGCTTTGAGTCCAGCTATGGCTACACCTTC. Its protein is CASSFESSYGYTF.

The rearrangement uses TRBV11-1 and TRBJ1-1, with D possibly matching TRBD1 (5 bases). The V end was cut by 5 bases, the J end by 0 bases, with 10 bases between. The CDR3 runs to 14 residues. Germline V gene sequence: CDR1 SGHAT, CDR2 FQDESV (reference sequence). The CDR3 is CASSPGTVNTEAFF. CDR3 nucleotide sequence: TGTGCCAGCAGCCCAGGGACGGTGAACACTGAAGCTTTCTTT.

The chain combines TRBV7-2 with TRBJ2-7, with 10 bases aligning to TRBD2. Germline loops: CDR1 SGHTA, CDR2 FQGNSA. The junction had 12 bases not matched to a gene; V was cut back by 5 bases and J by 11 bases. The CDR3 spans 14 residues. The CDR3 protein is CASSPPGLAGVKYF. The DNA of the CDR3 is TGTGCCAGCAGCCCCCCCGGTCTAGCGGGAGTCAAGTACTTC. The full variable domain, in which reference TRBV7-2 and TRBJ2-7 provide the parts outside the CDR3, is GAGVSQSPSNKVTEKGKDVELRCDPISGHTALYWYRQSLGQGLEFLIYFQGNSAPDKSGLPSDRFSAERTGGSVSTLTIQRTQQEDSAVYLCASSPPGLAGVKYFGPGTRLTVT.

This clone was recorded only once. The CDR3 protein is CASSRGQGRSYEQYF. DNA of the CDR3: TGCGCCAGCAGCCGTGGACAGGGGCGAAGCTACGAGCAGTACTTC. The chain couples TRBV4-1 to TRBJ2-7, with TRBD1 identical over 9 bases. Germline V lookup: CDR1 MGHRA, CDR2 YSYEKL. The CDR3 length is 15 residues. V trimming: 4 bases; J trimming: 3 bases; junction bases outside the gene matches: 7.

V gene TRBV9 combines with J gene TRBJ1-6; D is undetermined. The V gene lost 1 base and the J gene lost 9 bases, with 11 bases spanning the gap. The CDR3 covers 14 residues. The germline V gene has CDR1 SGDLS and CDR2 YYNGEE. The CDR3 loop is CASSVREGFSPLHF. The DNA of the CDR3 is TGTGCCAGCAGCGTACGTGAGGGATTTTCACCCCTCCACTTT.

The chain uses TRBV6-6 and TRBJ1-1, with 8 bases lining up with TRBD1. Germline loops: CDR1 MNHNY, CDR2 SVGAGI (reference sequence). With V trimmed by 5 bases and J by 5 bases, 10 bases remained unmatched. The CDR3 length is 15 residues. The CDR3: CASSQSDRGSTEAFF. The CDR3 bases are TGTGCCAGCAGTCAGAGCGACAGGGGCTCTACTGAAGCTTTCTTT.

The genes are TRBV27 and TRBJ2-1; 11 bases fit TRBD2. CDR1 and CDR2 (germline): MNHEY, SMNVEV (reference sequence). The trim removed 3 bases at V and 0 bases at J, leaving 22 bases unmatched. CDR3 length: 23 residues. The CDR3 DNA follows: TGTGCCAGCAGTTTCGGGCTAGCGGGGGGAAGGGTTATGGGGAGACGCTCCTACAATGAGCAGTTCTTC. Translating it yields CASSFGLAGGRVMGRRSYNEQFF.

This rearrangement joins TRBV12-5 to TRBJ2-3; TRBD2 is a possible D gene (5 bases). V lost 3 bases and J lost 4, with 11 bases in between. The CDR3 runs 14 residues. Germline V gives CDR1 LGHNT, CDR2 FRNRAP. The CDR3 nucleotides read TGTGCTAGTGGTTTAGAGGGAAGGGCAGATACGCAGTATTTT. This translates into CASGLEGRADTQYF.

The chain carries TRBV28 and TRBJ1-2, with D perhaps matching TRBD1 (5 bases). Germline lookup yields CDR1 MDHEN and CDR2 SYDVKM. The CDR3 has 19 amino acids. V shed 6 bases and J shed 3 bases, with 29 bases lying between them. CDR3 amino acids: CASRFEQATLGTWDYGYTF. CDR3 bases: TGTGCCAGCAGGTTCGAACAGGCGACCTTAGGGACCTGGGACTATGGCTACACCTTC.

V usage is TRBV6-5 and J usage is TRBJ1-2; TRBD1 might be the D (6 bases). This CDR3 is built from 14 residues. Germline V lookup: CDR1 MNHEY, CDR2 SVGAGI. V was trimmed by 6 bases and J by 3 bases, leaving 14 bases between them. The CDR3 DNA follows: TGTGCCAGCAGGTTAGGGGGGTTGGACTATGGCTACACCTTC. Its translation is CASRLGGLDYGYTF.

V and J are TRBV3-1 (or the pseudogene TRBV3-2) and TRBJ1-4, with 10 bases fitting TRBD1. The CDR3 consists of 18 residues. Germline CDR1 reads LGHDT; CDR2 reads YNNKEL (reference sequence). The V gene end was trimmed by 1 base and the J gene end by 7 bases; junction bases not matched to a gene: 12. CDR3 nucleotides: TGTGCCAGCAGCCAAGGACGACAGGGGGCGCGGTGGGTTGAAAAACTGTTTTTT. It codes for CASSQGRQGARWVEKLFF.

The chain joins TRBV5-8 to TRBJ1-1; weak D call: TRBD1 (6 bases). Germline V gives CDR1 SGHTS, CDR2 YDEGEE. The CDR3 is 15 residues long. The V gene lost 0 bases and the J gene lost 1 base, with 10 bases spanning the gap. The CDR3 loop reads CASSLVDRRNTEAFF. CDR3 DNA sequence: TGTGCCAGCAGCTTGGTCGACAGGCGGAACACTGAAGCTTTCTTT.

The chain employs TRBV4-1 and TRBJ1-1; D is unresolved. The germline gives CDR1 MGHRA, CDR2 YSYEKL. Trimming took off 4 bases at V and 0 bases at J, with 12 bases between the two ends. The CDR3 runs 15 residues. Here the CDR3 DNA reads TGCGCCAGCAGCCGTACGGGTATCGTGAACACTGAAGCTTTCTTT. Translation gives CASSRTGIVNTEAFF.

This rearrangement joins TRBV28 to TRBJ1-6; D uncertain. The CDR3 has 14 residues. Germline CDR1 is MDHEN and CDR2 is SYDVKM. Trimming cost V 7 bases and J 6 bases, with 13 bases left between them. This CDR3 is CASTGGSRNSPLHF. CDR3 DNA sequence: TGTGCCAGCACCGGTGGAAGTCGTAATTCACCCCTCCACTTT.

This chain uses TRBV5-1 with TRBJ2-1; 9 bases map to TRBD1. V was clipped by 4 bases and J by 4 bases; unmatched bases: 6. The CDR3 sequence is 15 residues long. The germline CDR1 and CDR2 sequences are SGHRS and YFSETQ. Here the CDR3 reads CASSRQGVQYNEQFF. For the CDR3, the DNA is TGCGCCAGCAGCCGACAGGGGGTGCAATACAATGAGCAGTTCTTC.

The rearrangement uses TRBV6-4 and TRBJ1-6; D is uncertain. V was pared by 0 bases and J by 9 bases, with 12 bases between. Germline loops: CDR1 MRHNA, CDR2 SNTAGT. CDR3 size: 15 residues. The CDR3 bases are TGTGCCAGCAGTGACTCGTGGGTTAATGGTTCACCCCTCCACTTT. Protein product: CASSDSWVNGSPLHF.

The J gene is TRBJ1-2, the V gene TRBV18; D possibly corresponds to TRBD1 (5 bases). V was pared by 5 bases and J by 1 base, with 14 bases between. From germline, CDR1 is KGHSH and CDR2 LQKENI. The CDR3 extends over 15 amino acids. CDR3 sequence (DNA): TGTGCCAGCTCAGCCGGGACGGAGGTTAACTATGGCTACACCTTC. Translated: CASSAGTEVNYGYTF.

V usage is TRBV5-8 and J usage is TRBJ1-1; D is ambiguous. The CDR3 runs to 13 residues. Germline V gene data show CDR1 as SGHTS and CDR2 as YDEGEE. V shed 4 bases and J shed 0 bases, with 7 bases lying between them. The CDR3 reads CASSLYLNTEAFF. DNA for the CDR3: TGTGCCAGCAGCCTCTATTTGAACACTGAAGCTTTCTTT.